The next 17 T cell receptor beta chains were all read from a single sample in a study of shared clonotypes between healthy human individuals. Using immunoSEQ multiplex PCR, the repertoire was profiled, and TCRdb retains in-frame clones only, with some absent. The repertoire has around 990,000 clones, approximately 75% of them found once; the top ten carry 0.7% to 0.95%. Specimen: memory CD4+ T cells from PBMCs. Subset: CD45RA-negative fraction. Receptor source: a man aged 18 to 30 in good health. Some clones in this sample may be carry-over from other donors' samples.

The J gene is TRBJ2-4, the V gene TRBV5-6; D perhaps matches TRBD2 (6 bases). Trimming removed 0 bases at V and 9 bases at J, with 10 bases between. The CDR3 consists of 13 residues. The V gene's germline CDR1 is SGHDT and CDR2 YYEEEE. The chain's CDR3 is CASSLAEGSIQYF. The CDR3 DNA sequence: TGTGCCAGCAGCTTGGCGGAGGGAAGCATTCAGTACTTC.

The chain links TRBV7-2 to TRBJ2-3; tentatively, D is TRBD1 (6 bases). The V end lost 6 bases, the J end lost 5 bases, and 9 bases lay between the germline ends. The V gene's germline CDR1 is SGHTA and CDR2 FQGNSA. The CDR3 length is 12 residues. The CDR3 nucleotides read TGTGCCAGCAGAGCAGGGGTAGATACGCAGTATTTT. Protein product: CASRAGVDTQYF.

The chain joins TRBV5-1 to TRBJ2-3; 9 bases map to TRBD2. Trimming cost V 2 bases and J 1 base; bases outside gene matches: 5. The CDR3 has 16 residues. Germline V CDR1 and CDR2: SGHRS, YFSETQ. Written as DNA, the CDR3 is TGCGCCAGCAGCTTCATAGCGGGAGCGCGCACAGATACGCAGTATTTT. Protein: CASSFIAGARTDTQYF.

This chain links TRBV7-9 with TRBJ1-1; D unclear. From germline, CDR1 is SEHNR and CDR2 FQNEAQ (reference sequence). The V end was cut by 1 base, the J end by 4 bases, with 7 bases between. The CDR3 spans 13 residues. In nucleotides, the CDR3 is TGTGCCAGCAGCTTAGAAGGTACCACTGAAGCTTTCTTT. Protein: CASSLEGTTEAFF.

This clone was seen many times. This chain joins TRBV6-5 and TRBJ1-1; D uncertain. The CDR3 extends over 14 amino acids. Between the trimmed V and J ends, which lost 10 bases and 0 bases, there was a span of 15 bases. Germline CDR1 MNHEY, CDR2 SVGAGI. The DNA for the CDR3 is TGTGCCACCACGGGAGGAGGTTTGAACACTGAAGCTTTCTTT. Residues: CATTGGGLNTEAFF.

This clone has a count of ten or more. The chain couples TRBV2 to TRBJ1-2; possible D gene TRBD1, 6 bases. In germline, CDR1 is SNHLY, CDR2 FYNNEI. With 7 bases removed from V and 4 bases from J, the gap between germline ends came to 16 bases. The CDR3 consists of 14 residues. The CDR3 is CASNRQVTGYGYTF. CDR3 bases: TGTGCCAGCAACCGACAGGTGACTGGCTATGGCTACACCTTC.

The chain couples TRBV19 to TRBJ2-4, with 8 bases aligning to TRBD1. V shed 3 bases and J 8 bases; nucleotides not matched to a gene: 9. CDR1 is LNHDA, CDR2 SQIVND, per germline (reference sequence). There are 15 residues in the CDR3. CDR3 DNA sequence: TGTGCCAGTAGTATTCCCCCGACAGGGGAGTACATTCAGTACTTC. Protein: CASSIPPTGEYIQYF.

This clone was seen a handful of times. The V call is TRBV7-9, the J call TRBJ2-7; TRBD1 is a possible D gene (5 bases). Deletions cut 5 bases from V and 10 bases from J, with 21 bases between. CDR1 SEHNR and CDR2 FQNEAQ come from the germline V gene (reference sequence). The CDR3 sequence is 14 residues long. CDR3 residues: CASSPHQSRAVQYF. The DNA for the CDR3 is TGTGCCAGCAGCCCCCATCAATCCAGGGCGGTACAGTACTTC.

The rearrangement uses TRBV27 and TRBJ1-2; weak D call: TRBD1 (6 bases). V was pared by 6 bases and J by 0 bases, with 14 bases between. The CDR3 has 15 residues. CDR1 is MNHEY and CDR2 is SMNVEV in the germline V gene (reference sequence). This CDR3 reads CASREKTGANYGYTF. The CDR3 DNA sequence: TGTGCCAGCAGAGAGAAGACAGGAGCTAACTATGGCTACACCTTC.

This chain uses TRBV30 with TRBJ1-1; D not certain. The germline V and J ends were trimmed by 0 bases and 4 bases, with 9 bases remaining between them. The CDR3 runs to 13 residues. Germline CDR1 GTSNPN, CDR2 SVGIG (reference sequence). This CDR3 is CAWSVESATEAFF. CDR3 coding DNA: TGTGCCTGGAGTGTAGAATCTGCCACTGAAGCTTTCTTT.

The chain is built from TRBV7-9 and TRBJ1-2; TRBD1 matches 9 bases. V lost 5 bases to trimming and J lost 4 bases; unmatched junction nucleotides: 8. CDR1 is SEHNR and CDR2 is FQNEAQ in the germline V gene (reference sequence). This CDR3 contains 15 residues. The DNA of the CDR3 is TGTGCCAGCAGCGAGGGACAGGGCGAAGGCTATGGCTACACCTTC. This codes for CASSEGQGEGYGYTF.

The chain employs TRBV15 and TRBJ2-7; the D is unclear. The CDR3 runs 15 residues. Between the trimmed V and J ends, which lost 0 bases and 1 base, there was a span of 10 bases. Per the germline V gene, CDR1 is LNHNV and CDR2 is YYDKDF (reference sequence). CDR3 residues: CATSRERRVSYEQYF. CDR3 nucleotide sequence: TGTGCCACCAGCAGAGAAAGACGGGTTTCCTACGAGCAGTACTTC.

This chain connects TRBV28 to TRBJ1-2; the D is unclear. V dropped 3 bases and J dropped 5 bases, with 13 bases sitting between them. The CDR3 is 14 amino acids. CDR1 is MDHEN and CDR2 is SYDVKM in the germline V gene. CDR3 nucleotides: TGTGCCAGCAGTTTCTCCAGGTGGAGTTATGGCTACACCTTC. Translating gives CASSFSRWSYGYTF.

This clone showed up just once. The chain is built from TRBV27 and TRBJ2-2; D may match TRBD1 or TRBD2 (5 bases each). The CDR3 has 15 residues. Germline CDR1 MNHEY, CDR2 SMNVEV (reference sequence). The V gene lost 6 bases and the J gene lost 6 bases, with 17 bases spanning the gap. Written as DNA, the CDR3 is TGTGCCAGCAGGTCCAGCGGCGCAGGGTCCGGGGAGCTGTTTTTT. As protein: CASRSSGAGSGELFF.

This clone was found once. The chain uses TRBV6-1 and TRBJ2-1; 7 bases agree with TRBD1. V dropped 3 bases and J dropped 8; count of bases not matched to a gene: 16. CDR1 and CDR2 (germline): MNHNS, SASEGT. There are 17 residues in the CDR3. The CDR3 sequence is CASSDAIETTGRDEQFF. The CDR3 region has the DNA TGTGCCAGCAGTGACGCCATCGAAACGACAGGGCGTGATGAGCAGTTCTTC.

V usage is TRBV11-2 and J usage is TRBJ2-5, with D unresolved. The CDR3 covers 12 residues. V was cut by 5 bases and J by 5 bases, with 9 bases left in between. The germline CDR1 and CDR2 sequences are SGHAT and FQNNGV. DNA for the CDR3: TGTGCCAGCAGCCCAGGCAAGGAGACCCAGTACTTC. Translated: CASSPGKETQYF.

The chain uses TRBV5-1 and TRBJ2-5; the D gene is possibly TRBD1 (5 bases). This CDR3 contains 11 residues. The germline CDR1 and CDR2 sequences are SGHRS and YFSETQ. Trimming left V 7 bases short and J 2 bases short, with 6 bases between. DNA for the CDR3: TGCGCCAGCGGGGCTCAAGAGACCCAGTACTTC. This sequence encodes CASGAQETQYF.